Below, 27 T cell receptor beta chains from the same sample are listed, as sequenced in a study of shared T cell receptors in the human thymus. The protocol was immunoSEQ multiplex PCR, while the TCRdb copy is restricted to in-frame clones and leaves out a portion. This table has 650,000 to 950,000 clones, approximately 83% appearing once. The data were also submitted as part of a second study, on human thymus T cells.

The sequencing input was thymocytes. The origin of the receptors is a girl under three years old with a congenital heart defect.

Here the CDR3 DNA reads TGTGCCAGCAGCTCGACAGAGAACACTGAAGCTTTCTTT. This sequence encodes CASSSTENTEAFF. The rearrangement joins TRBV11-2 to TRBJ1-1; D is perhaps TRBD1 (5 bases). This CDR3 is built from 13 residues. The germline V and J ends were trimmed by 4 bases and 1 base, with 7 bases remaining between them. From germline, CDR1 is SGHAT and CDR2 FQNNGV.

The chain has TRBV11-2 and TRBJ1-6, with D hard to call. The length of the CDR3 is 14 residues. Germline CDR1 SGHAT, CDR2 FQNNGV. The germline V and J ends were trimmed by 0 bases and 3 bases, with 3 bases remaining between them. The CDR3 nucleotides read TGTGCCAGCAGCTTAGACCGCTATAATTCACCCCTCCACTTT. Translation gives CASSLDRYNSPLHF. The whole variable domain, remainder taken from reference TRBV11-2 and TRBJ1-6, is EAGVAQSPRYKIIEKRQSVAFWCNPISGHATLYWYQQILGQGPKLLIQFQNNGVVDDSQLPKDRFSAERLKGVDSTLKIQPAKLEDSAVYLCASSLDRYNSPLHFGNGTRLTVT.

This chain uses TRBV6-5 with TRBJ1-5, with D hard to call. CDR3 length equals 15 residues. Trimming removed 10 bases at V and 3 bases at J, with 19 bases between. CDR1 is MNHEY and CDR2 is SVGAGI in the germline V gene. CDR3 protein: CATTRLWGDNQPQHF. The CDR3 DNA sequence: TGTGCCACCACCAGACTATGGGGAGACAATCAGCCCCAGCATTTT.

This chain connects TRBV29-1 to TRBJ1-2, with 8 nucleotides matching TRBD1. The CDR3 spans 15 residues. Germline lookup yields CDR1 SQVTM and CDR2 ANQGSEA. The junction had 8 bases not matched to a gene; V was cut back by 0 bases and J by 5 bases. The CDR3 spells CSVEDLETGEYGYTF. In DNA form, the CDR3 reads TGCAGCGTTGAAGATCTCGAGACAGGGGAGTATGGCTACACCTTC.

The gene calls are TRBV27 and TRBJ2-7; D unresolved. This CDR3 contains 13 residues. The germline V and J ends were trimmed by 2 bases and 3 bases, with 8 bases remaining between them. Germline lookup yields CDR1 MNHEY and CDR2 SMNVEV (reference sequence). The CDR3 DNA reads as TGTGCCAGCAGTTTACTAAGCGACTACGAGCAGTACTTC. Protein sequence: CASSLLSDYEQYF.

The chain links TRBV7-2 to TRBJ2-7, with D maybe TRBD1 (6 bases). This CDR3 has 18 amino acids. Trimming took 6 bases from V and 2 from J, leaving 26 bases between them. The germline gives CDR1 SGHTA, CDR2 FQGNSA. The CDR3 sequence: CASSHNIPGPQGTYEQYF. The DNA for the CDR3 is TGTGCCAGCAGTCACAACATCCCTGGACCCCAGGGGACCTACGAGCAGTACTTC.

This sequence joins TRBV9 and TRBJ2-1; a possible D gene is TRBD2 (5 bases). Trimming took off 4 bases at V and 7 bases at J, with 6 bases between the two ends. The germline gives CDR1 SGDLS, CDR2 YYNGEE. The CDR3 loop spans 11 amino acids. The CDR3 DNA follows: TGTGCCAGCAGCCGGAGGAATGAGCAGTTCTTC. Translated, it gives CASSRRNEQFF.

The chain couples TRBV13 to TRBJ2-2, with 7 bases matching TRBD2. The CDR3 extends over 20 amino acids. The ends lost 4 bases at V and 5 bases at J; junction bases unmatched: 22. The germline V gene encodes CDR1 PRHDT and CDR2 FYEKMQ (reference sequence). The CDR3 here is CASSYREEKRTGILTGELFF. The DNA for the CDR3 is TGTGCCAGCAGCTACCGGGAGGAGAAAAGGACGGGAATTTTAACCGGGGAGCTGTTTTTT.

The CDR3 is CASSENRGDPLPYGYTF. DNA for the CDR3: TGTGCCAGCAGTGAGAACAGGGGCGATCCCCTTCCCTATGGCTACACCTTC. This chain links TRBV6-1 with TRBJ1-2, with 7 bases lining up with TRBD1. Looked up from germline, CDR1 is MNHNS and CDR2 is SASEGT. The CDR3 consists of 17 residues. Trimming cost V 3 bases and J 4 bases; bases outside gene matches: 14.

The V gene is TRBV27, the J gene TRBJ2-1; 12 bases fit TRBD2. CDR3 size: 15 residues. V trimming: 4 bases; J trimming: 6 bases; junction bases outside the gene matches: 4. Germline-derived CDR1 and CDR2 are MNHEY and SMNVEV (reference sequence). The CDR3 region is CASSWLAGGLNEQFF. CDR3 DNA sequence: TGTGCCAGCAGTTGGCTAGCGGGGGGGCTCAATGAGCAGTTCTTC.

CDR3 protein: CASSLRDSTDTQYF. The CDR3, as DNA: TGTGCCAGCAGTTTAAGGGACTCTACAGATACGCAGTATTTT. The chain carries TRBV27 and TRBJ2-3; TRBD2 is a possible D gene (6 bases). Trimming took 2 bases from V and 3 from J, leaving 9 bases between them. CDR3 length: 14 residues. Germline V gives CDR1 MNHEY, CDR2 SMNVEV (reference sequence).

The J gene is TRBJ1-4, the V gene TRBV5-6; the D gene is possibly TRBD1 (5 bases). Trimming took off 4 bases at V and 6 bases at J, with 16 bases between the two ends. The CDR3 length is 15 residues. Looked up from germline, CDR1 is SGHDT and CDR2 is YYEEEE. For the CDR3, the DNA is TGTGCCAGCAGCATCACGGGGGGGATTGATGAAAAACTGTTTTTT. This sequence encodes CASSITGGIDEKLFF. Based on the CDR3 plus reference TRBV5-6 and TRBJ1-4, the full variable domain is DAGVTQSPTHLIKTRGQQVTLRCSPKSGHDTVSWYQQALGQGPQFIFQYYEEEERQRGNFPDRFSGHQFPNYSSELNVNALLLGDSALYLCASSITGGIDEKLFFGSGTQLSVL.

The gene calls are TRBV4-1 and TRBJ2-2, with a weak D call TRBD1 (6 bases). Trimming removed 4 bases from V and 6 bases from J, with 27 bases in between. The germline CDR1 and CDR2 sequences are MGHRA and YSYEKL. CDR3 size: 19 residues. CDR3 region: CASSPPQSARGTSPGELFF. For the CDR3, the DNA is TGCGCCAGCAGCCCACCGCAATCCGCTAGGGGGACGAGTCCCGGGGAGCTGTTTTTT.

The chain has TRBV7-9 and TRBJ2-5, with 7 bases lining up with TRBD1. CDR1 SEHNR and CDR2 FQNEAQ come from the germline V gene (reference sequence). CDR3 length: 15 amino acids. Losses at the gene ends were 2 bases for V and 11 bases for J; bases not matched to a gene: 14. CDR3 amino acids: CASSLIPTGPNEQYF. The CDR3 DNA sequence: TGTGCCAGCAGCTTAATACCGACAGGGCCGAATGAGCAGTACTTC.

The chain couples TRBV29-1 to TRBJ2-5; D may be TRBD2 (7 bases). Germline CDR1 is SQVTM and CDR2 is ANQGSEA. This CDR3 is 14 amino acids long. The V and J ends lost 7 bases and 5 bases respectively, with 20 bases between them. DNA for the CDR3: TGCAGCGCCCCGAGATATGAGGGGGGGGAGACCCAGTACTTC. Amino acids: CSAPRYEGGETQYF.

The genes are TRBV28 and TRBJ1-1, with 9 bases that match TRBD1. V lost 4 bases to trimming and J lost 4 bases; unmatched junction nucleotides: 16. Germline V gene sequence: CDR1 MDHEN, CDR2 SYDVKM. The CDR3 is 18 residues long. Here the CDR3 DNA reads TGTGCCAGCAGTTCTACTCACCCGCCTTTGACAGGGGGCACTGAAGCTTTCTTT. It specifies CASSSTHPPLTGGTEAFF.

The CDR3 region is CASSPGQFEANVLTF. CDR3 coding DNA: TGCGCCAGCAGCCCGGGACAGTTTGAGGCCAACGTCCTGACTTTC. The gene calls are TRBV5-1 and TRBJ2-6; 7 bases are a match to TRBD1. The CDR3 length is 15 residues. The trim removed 4 bases at V and 6 bases at J, leaving 7 bases unmatched. Germline V CDR1 and CDR2: SGHRS, YFSETQ. Complete variable domain (other parts from reference TRBV5-1 and TRBJ2-6): KAGVTQTPRYLIKTRGQQVTLSCSPISGHRSVSWYQQTPGQGLQFLFEYFSETQRNKGNFPGRFSGRQFSNSRSEMNVSTLELGDSALYLCASSPGQFEANVLTFGAGSRLTVL.

This chain uses TRBV18 with TRBJ2-7; 8 bases are a match to TRBD2. V lost 3 bases and J lost 6; bases outside the gene matches: 7. Germline V gene sequence: CDR1 KGHSH, CDR2 LQKENI. CDR3 length: 14 residues. For the CDR3, the DNA is TGTGCCAGCTCACCGGCGGGGGGCCTCTGCGAGCAGTACTTC. Its translation: CASSPAGGLCEQYF. Based on the CDR3 plus reference TRBV18 and TRBJ2-7, the full variable domain is NAGVMQNPRHLVRRRGQEARLRCSPMKGHSHVYWYRQLPEEGLKFMVYLQKENIIDESGMPKERFSAEFPKEGPSILRIQQVVRGDSAAYFCASSPAGGLCEQYFGPGTRLTVT.

V and J are TRBV11-2 and TRBJ1-1, with D maybe TRBD1 (5 bases). The V gene lost 4 bases and the J gene lost 1 base, with 10 bases spanning the gap. The CDR3 extends over 14 amino acids. Germline CDR1 reads SGHAT; CDR2 reads FQNNGV. DNA of the CDR3: TGTGCCAGCAGCTCCTTTCAGGGGAACACTGAAGCTTTCTTT. This encodes CASSSFQGNTEAFF.

This clone was recorded once. The chain recombines TRBV27 with TRBJ2-7; D ambiguous. The germline gives CDR1 MNHEY, CDR2 SMNVEV (reference sequence). Trimming took off 3 bases at V and 5 bases at J, with 20 bases between the two ends. This CDR3 spans 16 amino acids. In DNA, the CDR3 is TGTGCCAGCAGTTTTCTCCCTCTAACCCCGTTTCACGAGCAGTACTTC. Protein product: CASSFLPLTPFHEQYF.

This clone was picked up a small number of times. The CDR3 region has the DNA TGTGCCACCAGCAGAGATCGGCGGAGCCTAGATACGCAGTATTTT. It encodes CATSRDRRSLDTQYF. This chain connects TRBV15 to TRBJ2-3; D call uncertain. The germline V gene has CDR1 LNHNV and CDR2 YYDKDF (reference sequence). V dropped 0 bases and J dropped 5 bases, with 12 bases sitting between them. This CDR3 comprises 15 residues.

The genes are TRBV7-3 and TRBJ1-6; D might be TRBD1 (6 bases). This CDR3 is built from 13 residues. Germline CDR1 SGHTA, CDR2 FQGTGA. Trimming removed 3 bases from V and 9 bases from J, with 9 bases in between. The CDR3 sequence: CASSLLGGSPLHF. The CDR3 region has the DNA TGTGCCAGCAGCTTGTTAGGGGGTTCACCCCTCCACTTT.

The chain has TRBV7-9 and TRBJ2-5; D possibly corresponds to TRBD1 (6 bases). The CDR3 contains 14 residues. Germline V gene lookup returns CDR1 SEHNR and CDR2 FQNEAQ (reference sequence). V lost 4 bases to trimming and J lost 3 bases, with 12 bases between them. CDR3 nucleotide sequence: TGTGCCAGCAGCTCCCGGGACACCGAAGAGACCCAGTACTTC. Encoded protein: CASSSRDTEETQYF.

V gene TRBV10-3 combines with J gene TRBJ2-7; TRBD1 aligns across 9 bases. Germline CDR1 reads ENHRY; CDR2 reads SYGVKD. CDR3 length equals 13 residues. The V gene end was trimmed by 3 bases and the J gene end by 5 bases; junction bases not matched to a gene: 2. CDR3 sequence (DNA): TGTGCCATCAGTGAAGGGACAGGGAACGAGCAGTACTTC. Its translation: CAISEGTGNEQYF.

This sequence joins TRBV30 and TRBJ1-1; perhaps TRBD1 as D (6 bases). From germline, CDR1 is GTSNPN and CDR2 SVGIG (reference sequence). The length of the CDR3 is 14 residues. The V end was cut by 1 base, the J end by 6 bases, with 15 bases between. CDR3 bases: TGTGCCTGGAGTGCAGACAGGATTGCGCCTGAAGCTTTCTTT. Encoded protein: CAWSADRIAPEAFF. The full variable domain, rest sourced from reference TRBV30 and TRBJ1-1, is SQTIHQWPATLVQPVGSPLSLECTVEGTSNPNLYWYRQAAGRGLQLLFYSVGIGQISSEVPQNLSASRPQDRQFILSSKKLLLSDSGFYLCAWSADRIAPEAFFGQGTRLTVV.

This chain uses TRBV30 with TRBJ1-1, with D hard to call. Germline V gene lookup returns CDR1 GTSNPN and CDR2 SVGIG (reference sequence). The ends were cut back, 0 bases at V and 0 bases at J, with 5 bases in the middle. The CDR3 runs 13 residues. The CDR3 loop is CAWSVGMNTEAFF. The CDR3 nucleotides are TGTGCCTGGAGTGTGGGCATGAACACTGAAGCTTTCTTT. Looking up the rest from reference TRBV30 and TRBJ1-1 gives the full variable domain: SQTIHQWPATLVQPVGSPLSLECTVEGTSNPNLYWYRQAAGRGLQLLFYSVGIGQISSEVPQNLSASRPQDRQFILSSKKLLLSDSGFYLCAWSVGMNTEAFFGQGTRLTVV.

This sequence joins TRBV14 and TRBJ2-3; TRBD1 agrees at 7 bases. With 4 bases clipped from V and 6 bases from J, the junction kept 13 bases outside the gene matches. Germline V gene sequence: CDR1 SGHDN, CDR2 FVKESK. This CDR3 has 16 amino acids. The DNA for the CDR3 is TGTGCCAGCAGCCGGAACAGGGGAACGGTGGGGGATACGCAGTATTTT. Translating it yields CASSRNRGTVGDTQYF.